The clone carrying this T cell receptor (beta chain) was recorded many times. The entry originates in a study of blood T cell repertoires in COVID-19. Overall study context: Whether acute or convalescent, the COVID-19 samples came from the United States, Italy and Spain. Sources were T cells, B-cell-depleted T cells, or PBMCs; the material itself was cDNA or gDNA.

Germline V gene lookup returns CDR1 SGHRS and CDR2 YFSETQ. V was shortened by 0 bases and J by 1 base, with 10 bases between the two germline ends. The CDR3 length is 15 residues. Per the study methods: Reference gene primer amplification in the assay estimated nucleated cell counts. The assay was immunoSEQ multiplex PCR, and TCRdb's table has in-frame clones only and misses some. V and J calls plus clone size are reproduced from that table; the DNA served to infer D and trimming. The sample carries hundreds of thousands of clones, over 70% recorded once. The chain links TRBV5-1 to TRBJ2-5; D is possibly TRBD1 (5 bases). Source material: peripheral blood. This clonotype was obtained from an elderly man with acute or convalescent COVID-19. CDR3 region: CASSLEGRVQETQYF. The CDR3 DNA reads TGCGCCAGCAGCTTGGAGGGCAGGGTCCAAGAGACCCAGTACTTC.